This T cell receptor beta chain was recorded in a study of OX40 agonist ivuxolimab in advanced cancers. This CDR3 is 14 amino acids long. Germline-derived CDR1 and CDR2 are SGHDN and FVKESK. Losses at the gene ends were 4 bases for V and 6 bases for J; bases not matched to a gene: 6. TCRdb's copy holds only in-frame clones and misses some; the assay was immunoSEQ multiplex PCR. The table has 60,000 or so clones, 75% to 85% seen once; the top ten hold 2.4%. This chain uses TRBV14 with TRBJ1-5, with 7 nucleotides matching TRBD1. This TCR derives from an adult with an advanced solid tumor such as melanoma, head and neck, liver or kidney cancer. The sample here was CD4+ or CD8+ T cells sorted from blood, taken in a trial of the OX40 agonist ivuxolimab. CDR3 residues: CASSRQGDRQPQHF. CDR3 bases: TGTGCCAGCAGCCGACAGGGAGATCGTCAGCCCCAGCATTTT. Variable domain in full (rest from reference TRBV14 and TRBJ1-5): EAGVTQFPSHSVIEKGQTVTLRCDPISGHDNLYWYRRVMGKEIKFLLHFVKESKQDESGMPNNRFLAERTGGTYSTLKVQPAELEDSGVYFCASSRQGDRQPQHFGDGTRLSIL.